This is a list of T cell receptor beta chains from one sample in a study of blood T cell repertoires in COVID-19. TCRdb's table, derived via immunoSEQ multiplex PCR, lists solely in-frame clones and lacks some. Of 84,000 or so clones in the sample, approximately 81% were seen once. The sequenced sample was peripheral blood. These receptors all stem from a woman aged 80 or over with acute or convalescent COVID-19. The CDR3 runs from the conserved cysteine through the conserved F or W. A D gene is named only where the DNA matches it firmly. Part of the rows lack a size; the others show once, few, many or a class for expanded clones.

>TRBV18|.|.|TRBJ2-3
CASSLLAVADTQYF
TGTGCCAGCTCACTTCTCGCTGTAGCAGATACGCAGTATTTT
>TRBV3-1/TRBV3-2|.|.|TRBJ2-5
CASSPRSSKQIQETQYF
TGTGCCAGCAGTCCAAGGTCGTCGAAACAGATCCAAGAGACCCAGTACTTC
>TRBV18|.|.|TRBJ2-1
CASSPASLPGSYNEQFF
TGTGCCAGCTCACCAGCCTCGCTACCGGGGTCCTACAATGAGCAGTTCTTC
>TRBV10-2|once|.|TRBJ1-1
CASREGRGRGTEAFF
TGCGCCAGCAGGGAGGGGAGGGGAAGGGGCACTGAAGCTTTCTTT
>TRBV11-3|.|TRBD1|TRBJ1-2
CASSLSLDRNYGYTF
TGTGCCAGCAGCTTATCCCTGGACAGGAACTATGGCTACACCTTC
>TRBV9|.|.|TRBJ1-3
CASSVHQGPGNTIYF
TGTGCCAGCAGCGTCCATCAGGGCCCTGGAAACACCATATATTTT
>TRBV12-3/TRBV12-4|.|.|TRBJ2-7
CASSFYPYEQYF
TGTGCCAGCAGTTTCTATCCCTACGAGCAGTACTTC
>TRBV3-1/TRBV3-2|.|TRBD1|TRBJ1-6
CASSQEPTGYNSPLHF
TGTGCCAGCAGCCAAGAACCGACAGGGTATAATTCACCCCTCCACTTT
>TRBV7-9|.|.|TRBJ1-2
CASSLQVAGSGGYTF
TGTGCCAGCAGCCTACAGGTTGCAGGGTCAGGTGGCTACACCTTC
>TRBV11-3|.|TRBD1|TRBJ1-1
CASRMTGPGTEAFF
TGTGCCAGCAGAATGACAGGGCCTGGGACTGAAGCTTTCTTT
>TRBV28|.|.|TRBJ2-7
CASSLLSEQYF
TGTGCCAGCAGTTTACTTTCCGAGCAGTACTTC
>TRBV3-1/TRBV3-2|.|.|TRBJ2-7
CASGIAGRGYEQYF
TGTGCCAGCGGAATCGCGGGACGGGGCTACGAGCAGTACTTC
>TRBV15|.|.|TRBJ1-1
CATSRDTGGSKNTEAFF
TGTGCCACCAGCAGAGATACTGGCGGCAGTAAGAACACTGAAGCTTTCTTT
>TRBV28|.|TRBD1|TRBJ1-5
CASSLTGINQPQHF
TGTGCCAGCAGTTTGACAGGGATTAATCAGCCCCAGCATTTT
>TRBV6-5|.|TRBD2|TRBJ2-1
CASSYSSSGGTNEQFF
TGTGCCAGCAGTTACTCGAGTAGCGGGGGGACTAATGAGCAGTTCTTC
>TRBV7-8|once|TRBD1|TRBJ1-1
CASSLGGQGSTEAFF
TGTGCCAGCAGCTTAGGAGGACAGGGTTCCACTGAAGCTTTCTTT